This TCR beta chain was recovered during a study of blood T cell repertoires in COVID-19. The wider study: Spain, Italy and the United States supplied samples that represented acute and convalescent COVID-19. PBMCs, B-cell-depleted T cells, or T cells provided the cDNA or gDNA that made up the material.

Germline V lookup: CDR1 LGHDT, CDR2 YNNKEL (reference sequence). The CDR3 spans 14 residues. V lost 1 base and J 4 bases, leaving 10 bases between the germline ends. Per the original data handling: Estimation of nucleated cell counts relied on the amplification of reference gene primers. Measured with immunoSEQ multiplex PCR; TCRdb has only the in-frame clones, and not every one. The V and J calls and clone size come from that table; D and trimming were worked out from the DNA. The table has 140,000 to 150,000 clones, under 90% seen once. This receptor was identified in a man in his 70s who had recovered from COVID-19. Sample: peripheral blood. The V and J genes are TRBV3-1 (or the pseudogene TRBV3-2) and TRBJ2-5; no clear D. The CDR3 region is CASSQGLVLETQYF. The CDR3 DNA reads TGTGCCAGCAGCCAAGGACTGGTTCTAGAGACCCAGTACTTC.